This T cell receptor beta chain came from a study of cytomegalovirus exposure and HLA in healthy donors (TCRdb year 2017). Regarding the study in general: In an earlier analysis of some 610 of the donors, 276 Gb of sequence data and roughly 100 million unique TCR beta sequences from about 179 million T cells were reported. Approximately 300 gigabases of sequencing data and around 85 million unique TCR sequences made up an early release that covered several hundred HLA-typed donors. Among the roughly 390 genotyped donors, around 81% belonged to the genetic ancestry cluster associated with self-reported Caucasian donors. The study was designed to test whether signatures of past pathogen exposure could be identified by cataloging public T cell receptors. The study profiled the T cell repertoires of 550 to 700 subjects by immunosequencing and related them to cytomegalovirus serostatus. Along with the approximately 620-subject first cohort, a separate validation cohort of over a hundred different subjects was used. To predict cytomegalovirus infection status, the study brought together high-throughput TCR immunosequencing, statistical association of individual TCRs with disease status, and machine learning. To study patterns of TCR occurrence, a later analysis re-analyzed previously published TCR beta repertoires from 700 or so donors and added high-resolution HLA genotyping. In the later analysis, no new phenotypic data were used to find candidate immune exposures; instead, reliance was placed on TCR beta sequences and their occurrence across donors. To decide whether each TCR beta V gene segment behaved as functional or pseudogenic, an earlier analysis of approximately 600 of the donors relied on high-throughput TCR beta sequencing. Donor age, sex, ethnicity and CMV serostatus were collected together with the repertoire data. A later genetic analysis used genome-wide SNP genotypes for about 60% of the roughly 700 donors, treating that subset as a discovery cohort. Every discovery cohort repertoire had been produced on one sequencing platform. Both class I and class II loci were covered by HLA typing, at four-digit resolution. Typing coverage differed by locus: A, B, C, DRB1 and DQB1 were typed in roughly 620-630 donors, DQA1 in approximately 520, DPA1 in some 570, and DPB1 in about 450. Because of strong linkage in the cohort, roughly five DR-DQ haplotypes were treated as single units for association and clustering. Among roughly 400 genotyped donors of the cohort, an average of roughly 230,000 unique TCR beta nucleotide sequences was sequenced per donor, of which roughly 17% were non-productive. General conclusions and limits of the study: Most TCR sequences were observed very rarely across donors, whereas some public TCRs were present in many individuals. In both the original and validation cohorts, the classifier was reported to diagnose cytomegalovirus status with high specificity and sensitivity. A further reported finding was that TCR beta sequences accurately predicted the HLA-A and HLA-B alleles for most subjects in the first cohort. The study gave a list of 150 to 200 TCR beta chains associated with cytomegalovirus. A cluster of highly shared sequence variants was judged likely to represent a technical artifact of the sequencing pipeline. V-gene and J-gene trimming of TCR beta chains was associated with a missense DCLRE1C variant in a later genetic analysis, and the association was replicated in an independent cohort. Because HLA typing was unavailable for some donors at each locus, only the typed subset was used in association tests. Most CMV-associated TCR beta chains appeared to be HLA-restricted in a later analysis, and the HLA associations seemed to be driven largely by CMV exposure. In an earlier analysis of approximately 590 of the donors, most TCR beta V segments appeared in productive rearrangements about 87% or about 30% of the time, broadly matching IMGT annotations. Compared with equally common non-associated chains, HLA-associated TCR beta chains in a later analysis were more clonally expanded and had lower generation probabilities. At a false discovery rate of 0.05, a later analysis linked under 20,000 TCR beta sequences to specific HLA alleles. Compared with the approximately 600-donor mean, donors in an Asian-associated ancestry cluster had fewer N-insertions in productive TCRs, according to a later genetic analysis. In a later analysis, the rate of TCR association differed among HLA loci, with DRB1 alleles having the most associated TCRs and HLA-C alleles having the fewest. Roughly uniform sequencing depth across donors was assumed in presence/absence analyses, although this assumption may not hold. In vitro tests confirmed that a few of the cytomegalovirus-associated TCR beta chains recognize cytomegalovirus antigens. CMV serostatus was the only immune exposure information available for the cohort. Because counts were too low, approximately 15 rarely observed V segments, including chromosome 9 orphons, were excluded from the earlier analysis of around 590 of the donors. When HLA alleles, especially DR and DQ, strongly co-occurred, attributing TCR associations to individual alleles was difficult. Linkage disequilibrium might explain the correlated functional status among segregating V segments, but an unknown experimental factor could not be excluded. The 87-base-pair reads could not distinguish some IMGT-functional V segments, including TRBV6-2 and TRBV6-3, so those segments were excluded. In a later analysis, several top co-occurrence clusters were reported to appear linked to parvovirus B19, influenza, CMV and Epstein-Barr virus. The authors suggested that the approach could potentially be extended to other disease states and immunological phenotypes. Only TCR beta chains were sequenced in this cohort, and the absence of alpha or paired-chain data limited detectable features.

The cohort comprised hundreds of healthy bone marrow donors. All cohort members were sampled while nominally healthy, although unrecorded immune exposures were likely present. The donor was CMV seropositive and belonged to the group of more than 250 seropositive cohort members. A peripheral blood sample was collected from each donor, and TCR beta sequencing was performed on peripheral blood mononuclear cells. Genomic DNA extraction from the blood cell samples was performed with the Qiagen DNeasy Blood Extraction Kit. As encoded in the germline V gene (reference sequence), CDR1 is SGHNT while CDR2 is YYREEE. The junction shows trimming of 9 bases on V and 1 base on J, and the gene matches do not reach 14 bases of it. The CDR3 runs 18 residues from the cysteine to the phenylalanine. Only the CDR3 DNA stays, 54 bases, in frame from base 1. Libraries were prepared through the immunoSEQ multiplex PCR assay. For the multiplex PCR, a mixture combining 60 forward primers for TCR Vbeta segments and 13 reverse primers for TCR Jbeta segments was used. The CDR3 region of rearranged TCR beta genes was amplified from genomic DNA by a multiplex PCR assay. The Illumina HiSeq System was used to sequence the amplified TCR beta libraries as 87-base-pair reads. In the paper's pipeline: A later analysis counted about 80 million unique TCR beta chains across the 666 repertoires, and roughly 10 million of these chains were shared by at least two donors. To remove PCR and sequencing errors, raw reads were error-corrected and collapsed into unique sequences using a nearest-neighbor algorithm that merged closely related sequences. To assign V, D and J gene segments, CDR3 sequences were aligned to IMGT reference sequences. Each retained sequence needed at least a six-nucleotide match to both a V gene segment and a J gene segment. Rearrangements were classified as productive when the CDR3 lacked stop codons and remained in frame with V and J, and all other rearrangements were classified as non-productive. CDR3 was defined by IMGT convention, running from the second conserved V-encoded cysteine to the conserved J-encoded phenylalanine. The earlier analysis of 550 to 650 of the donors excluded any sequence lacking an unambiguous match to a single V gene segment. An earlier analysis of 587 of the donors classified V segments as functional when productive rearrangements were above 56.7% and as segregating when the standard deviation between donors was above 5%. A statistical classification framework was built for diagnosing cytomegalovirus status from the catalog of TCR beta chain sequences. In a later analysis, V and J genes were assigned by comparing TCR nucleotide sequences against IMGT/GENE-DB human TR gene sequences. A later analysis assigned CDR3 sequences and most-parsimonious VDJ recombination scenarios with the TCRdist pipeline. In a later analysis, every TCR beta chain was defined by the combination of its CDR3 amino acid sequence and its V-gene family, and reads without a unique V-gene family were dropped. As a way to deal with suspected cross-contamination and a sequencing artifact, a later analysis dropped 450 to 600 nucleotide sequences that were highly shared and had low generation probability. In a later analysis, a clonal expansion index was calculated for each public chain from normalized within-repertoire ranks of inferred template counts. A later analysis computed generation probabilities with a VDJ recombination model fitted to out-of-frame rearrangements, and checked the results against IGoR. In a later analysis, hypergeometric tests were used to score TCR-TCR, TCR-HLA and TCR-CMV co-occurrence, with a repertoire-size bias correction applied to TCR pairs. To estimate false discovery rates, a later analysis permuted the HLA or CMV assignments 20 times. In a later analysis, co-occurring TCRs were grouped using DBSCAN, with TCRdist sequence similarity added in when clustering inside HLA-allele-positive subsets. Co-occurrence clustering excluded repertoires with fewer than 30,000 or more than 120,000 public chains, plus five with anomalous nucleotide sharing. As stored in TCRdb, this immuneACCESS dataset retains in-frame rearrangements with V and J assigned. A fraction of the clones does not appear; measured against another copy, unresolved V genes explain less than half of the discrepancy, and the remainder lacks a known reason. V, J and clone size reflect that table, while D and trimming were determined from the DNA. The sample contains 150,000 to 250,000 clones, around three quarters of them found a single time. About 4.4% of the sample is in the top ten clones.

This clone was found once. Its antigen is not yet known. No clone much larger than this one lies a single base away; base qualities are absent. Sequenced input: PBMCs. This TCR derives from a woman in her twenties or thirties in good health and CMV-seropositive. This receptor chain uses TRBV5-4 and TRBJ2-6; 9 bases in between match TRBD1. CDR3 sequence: CANEDRGPLRSGANVLTF. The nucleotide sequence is TGTGCCAACGAGGACAGGGGCCCCTTGAGGTCTGGGGCCAACGTCCTGACTTTC. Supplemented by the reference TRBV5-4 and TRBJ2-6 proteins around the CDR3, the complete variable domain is ETGVTQSPTHLIKTRGQQVTLRCSSQSGHNTVSWYQQALGQGPQFIFQYYREEENGRGNFPPRFSGLQFPNYSSELNVNALELDDSALYLCANEDRGPLRSGANVLTFGAGSRLTVL.